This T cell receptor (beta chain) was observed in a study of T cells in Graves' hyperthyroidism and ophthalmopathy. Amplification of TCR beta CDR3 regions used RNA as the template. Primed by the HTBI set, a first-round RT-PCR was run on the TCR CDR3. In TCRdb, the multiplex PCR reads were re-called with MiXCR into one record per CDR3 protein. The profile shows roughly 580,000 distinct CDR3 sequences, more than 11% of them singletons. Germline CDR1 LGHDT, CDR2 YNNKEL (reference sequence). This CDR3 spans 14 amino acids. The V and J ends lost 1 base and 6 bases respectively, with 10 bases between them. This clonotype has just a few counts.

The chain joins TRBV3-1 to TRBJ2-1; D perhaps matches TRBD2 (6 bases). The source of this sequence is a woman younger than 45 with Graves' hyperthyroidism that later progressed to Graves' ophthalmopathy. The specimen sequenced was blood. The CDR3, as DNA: TGTGCCAGCAGCCAAGTACTAGCTTCCAATGAGCAGTTCTTC. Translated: CASSQVLASNEQFF.